This record covers a single T cell receptor (beta chain). TCRdb reprocessed the 5' RACE reads; each CDR3 protein has one entry and no DNA is given. The listing records fewer than 400,000 distinct CDR3 sequences. The data originate from a study of monozygotic twins with inflammatory bowel disease. Germline assignment: CDR1 MDHEN and CDR2 SYDVKM. This CDR3 contains 15 residues. This TCR derives from a human donor with ulcerative colitis or Crohn's disease, or a healthy co-twin of an affected twin (not recorded which). The V and J genes are TRBV28 and TRBJ2-1. Input material: blood. The CDR3 sequence: CASSTQKQTYNEQFF.